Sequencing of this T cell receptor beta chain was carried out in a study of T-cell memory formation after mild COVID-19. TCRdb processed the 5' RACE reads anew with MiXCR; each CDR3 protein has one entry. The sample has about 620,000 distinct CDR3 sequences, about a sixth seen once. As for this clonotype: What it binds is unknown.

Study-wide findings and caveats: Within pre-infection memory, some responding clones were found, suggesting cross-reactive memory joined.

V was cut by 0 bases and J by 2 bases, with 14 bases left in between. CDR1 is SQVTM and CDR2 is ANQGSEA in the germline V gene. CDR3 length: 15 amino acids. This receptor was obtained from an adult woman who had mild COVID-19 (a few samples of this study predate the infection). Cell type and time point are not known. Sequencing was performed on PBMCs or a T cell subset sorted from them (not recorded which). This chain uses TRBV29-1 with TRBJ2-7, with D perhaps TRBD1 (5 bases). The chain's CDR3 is CSVEDRRATTYEQYF. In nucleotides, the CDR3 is TGCAGCGTTGAAGATCGCAGGGCCACGACCTACGAGCAGTACTTC.